Only a few counts were recorded for the clone carrying this T cell receptor (beta chain). Its antigen is currently unknown. This sample stems from a study of T cells in Graves' hyperthyroidism and ophthalmopathy. V lost 8 bases and J 6 bases, leaving 11 bases between the germline ends. The CDR3 runs to 12 residues. Overall study findings and caveats: Most expanded thyroid clonotypes above 0.001 recurred in blood.

Amplified TCR beta CDR3 regions came from RNA transcripts. The study used the HTBI primer set for a first-round RT-PCR of the TCR CDR3. TCRdb recomputed calls from the multiplex PCR reads with MiXCR, one row per CDR3 protein. The profile shows under 450,000 distinct CDR3 sequences, around a sixth of them singletons. With a duration under 2 months, the hyperthyroidism was newly diagnosed in patients aged 18 to 65. PBMCs were obtained from roughly 10 ml fresh peripheral blood. V is TRBV12-3 or TRBV12-4 and J is TRBJ1-5, with TRBD1 as a possible D gene (6 bases). This clonotype originated in a young woman with Graves' hyperthyroidism. Sequenced: blood. CDR3 in DNA: TGTGCCAGCGTCCAGGGGATTCAGCCCCAGCATTTT. Translated: CASVQGIQPQHF.